The T cell receptor beta chain described here comes from a study of OX40 agonist ivuxolimab in advanced cancers. Study at large: At doses from 0.01 to 10 mg/kg, patients were given intravenous ivuxolimab every 2 weeks. The dose-escalation cohort had hepatocellular carcinoma, melanoma, renal cell or head and neck cancer.

General observations from the study: Normalized T-cell clonal expansion was also low in a subset of nonresponders.

Generated by immunoSEQ multiplex PCR, the TCRdb table keeps only in-frame clones and is missing some. The repertoire holds under 85,000 clones, with around 90% as singletons. As to this clone: Its antigen is unidentified.

Looked up from germline, CDR1 is MDHEN and CDR2 is SYDVKM. This CDR3 region has 15 residues. The V segment lost 4 bases and the J segment 4 bases; nucleotides outside the gene matches: 8. Blood samples were obtained at baseline, cycle 4 day 1, and cycle 7 day 1. The J gene is TRBJ1-1, the V gene TRBV28; 8 nucleotides line up with TRBD1. Specimen: CD4+ or CD8+ T cells sorted from blood, collected in a trial of the OX40 agonist ivuxolimab. The clonotype originates from an adult with an advanced solid tumor such as melanoma, head and neck, liver or kidney cancer. The CDR3 here is CASSYPDRGGTEAFF. The DNA of the CDR3 is TGTGCCAGCAGTTATCCCGACAGGGGAGGCACTGAAGCTTTCTTT.